This note documents a single TCR beta chain sequence. The target antigen is unknown. This specimen belongs to a study of OX40 agonist ivuxolimab in advanced cancers. The wider study: Patients in the trial were receiving intravenous ivuxolimab every 2 weeks, at doses of 0.01 to 10 mg/kg. Allowance was made for prior anti-PD-1, anti-PD-L1 or anti-CTLA-4 therapy, and 40% to 45% had some.

Sequencing was performed with immunoSEQ multiplex PCR; in TCRdb, only in-frame clones are kept and a portion is missing. The sample lists 45,000 to 50,000 clones, approximately 88% occurring once. Regarding the study as a whole: Antigen specificity of clonally expanded peripheral T cells was not established. CD8+ T cells averaged more expanded clones than CD4+.

This sequence was found in an adult with an advanced solid tumor such as melanoma, head and neck, liver or kidney cancer. Sequencing was performed on CD4+ or CD8+ T cells sorted from blood, taken in a trial of the OX40 agonist ivuxolimab.

DNA for the CDR3: TGTGCCAGCAGCCCCCTGGGGGGCGGGACTCTCTCTGGGGCCAACGTCCTGACTTTC. Translating gives CASSPLGGGTLSGANVLTF. This chain connects TRBV7-6 to TRBJ2-6, with D perhaps given as TRBD1 or TRBD2 (6 bases each). This CDR3 comprises 19 residues. Per germline, CDR1 SGHVS and CDR2 FNYEAQ. Trimming took 5 bases from V and 0 from J, leaving 20 bases between them.